This T cell receptor (beta chain) was found in a study of blood T cell repertoires in COVID-19. Overall study context: T cells, B-cell-depleted T cells, or PBMCs provided the cDNA or gDNA that served as material.

V was trimmed by 8 bases and J by 4 bases, leaving 11 bases between them. Looked up from germline, CDR1 is KGHDR and CDR2 is SFDVKD. The CDR3 runs to 13 residues. As originally analysed: Amplification of reference gene primers provided the estimated nucleated cell counts. Libraries were prepared by immunoSEQ multiplex PCR; TCRdb keeps only in-frame clonotypes and omits some of them. The DNA was the basis for D and trimming; V, J and clone size are from that table. Of around 480,000 clones listed, about 91% were seen once; the top ten hold around 12%. The origin of this receptor is a woman aged 50 to 65 with COVID-19, enrolled during active disease. The sample consisted of peripheral blood. This sequence joins TRBV24-1 and TRBJ2-1, with no clear D. For the CDR3, the DNA is TGTGCCACCAAGGATGGGCCTTACAATGAGCAGTTCTTC. Protein: CATKDGPYNEQFF.